The clone carrying this T cell receptor beta chain occurred a few times. What it binds is unknown. This sample is part of a study of PD-1 blockade in classical Hodgkin lymphoma. Study findings and constraints: Exclusion applied to patients who initiated nivolumab less than 1 year following ASCT. Newly diagnosed patients and complete responders had comparable diversity at baseline. The CD4+ diversity rise by C4D1 was clearest in complete responders.

Trimming removed 8 bases at V and 1 base at J, with 5 bases between. Looked up from germline, CDR1 is SGHNT and CDR2 is YENEEA. This CDR3 region has 12 residues. Time point of the sample: cycle 4 day 1 (C4D1), after more than five weeks of nivolumab. Each patient's relapse followed autologous stem cell transplantation, and brentuximab vedotin exposure varied. Purification of CD4+ T cells from thawed PBMCs was achieved by magnetic negative selection. Sequencing was performed with immunoSEQ multiplex PCR; in TCRdb, only in-frame clones are kept and a portion is missing. Of around 18,000 clones in the sample, about three quarters were seen once.

V is TRBV11-3 and J is TRBJ2-2; D may match TRBD1 or TRBD2 (5 bases each). Specimen: CD4+ T cells from blood, collected before the fourth cycle of nivolumab. This receptor was identified in a human donor with classical Hodgkin lymphoma. DNA of the CDR3: TGTGCCAGCGGGGGGAACACCGGGGAGCTGTTTTTT. Encoded protein: CASGGNTGELFF.